This TCR beta chain was retrieved from a study of blood T cell repertoires in COVID-19. Sequenced by immunoSEQ multiplex PCR; TCRdb stores in-frame clones only, minus some. The sample includes about 220,000 clones, about 85% seen only once; the top ten take just over 2.5%. The CDR3 has 13 amino acids. V lost 4 bases and J lost 10, with 14 bases in between. Per germline, CDR1 LGHNA and CDR2 YNFKEQ. The chain combines TRBV4-2 with TRBJ2-1; perhaps TRBD2 as D (6 bases). The TCR sequence derives from a woman aged 25 to 39 who had recovered from COVID-19. The specimen sequenced was PBMCs or T cells enriched from blood (not recorded which). CDR3 residues: CASSPISGYEQFF. CDR3 DNA sequence: TGTGCCAGCAGCCCCATTAGCGGATACGAGCAGTTCTTC.